A selection of T cell receptor beta chains follows, all from one sample in a study of cytomegalovirus exposure and HLA in healthy donors. The protocol was immunoSEQ multiplex PCR, while the TCRdb copy is restricted to in-frame clones and leaves out a portion. The sample holds 200,000 to 250,000 clones; over 75% are singletons and the top ten take about 0.5%. Sample: PBMCs. The receptor source for this set is a boy aged 10-17 years in good health and CMV-seronegative. The CDR3 runs from the conserved cysteine through the conserved F or W. D genes are given only for firm matches. Expanded clones are given a class, and other clones once, few, many or no size at all.

cdr3_aa cdr3_nt v_call cdr3_length j_call d_call clone_size
CATSRLGLAGEQYF TGTGCCACCAGCAGACTCGGACTAGCGGGAGAGCAGTACTTC TRBV15 14 TRBJ2-7 TRBD2 NA
CASSFPRDSASSPLHF TGTGCCAGCAGCTTCCCCCGGGACAGTGCTTCCTCACCCCTCCACTTT TRBV7-2 16 TRBJ1-6 TRBD1 NA
CASSLVAGNTEAFF TGTGCCAGCAGCTTAGTTGCGGGTAACACTGAAGCTTTCTTT TRBV7-9 14 TRBJ1-1 NA NA
CASSYSWSGDQPQHF TGTGCCAGCAGCTACAGTTGGTCAGGGGATCAGCCCCAGCATTTT TRBV5-6 15 TRBJ1-5 NA NA
CAIICLPTGSTNEKLFF TGTGCCATCATCTGTCTCCCAACAGGGTCTACTAATGAAAAACTGTTTTTT TRBV10-3 17 TRBJ1-4 NA NA
CAWSAGGGARDTQYF TGTGCCTGGAGTGCCGGAGGGGGCGCAAGGGATACGCAGTATTTT TRBV30 15 TRBJ2-3 NA NA
CASSWTAGGYNEQFF TGTGCCAGCAGCTGGACCGCGGGGGGCTACAATGAGCAGTTCTTC TRBV5-4 15 TRBJ2-1 TRBD2 NA
CASSASRHLNTEAFF TGTGCCAGCAGTGCGTCCAGACACTTAAACACTGAAGCTTTCTTT TRBV6-1 15 TRBJ1-1 NA NA
CASSQGGQGPGYTF TGCGCCAGCAGCCAAGGGGGACAGGGTCCTGGCTACACCTTC TRBV4-1 14 TRBJ1-2 TRBD1 NA
CASSRTGQGYGYTF TGTGCCAGCAGCCGGACGGGACAGGGTTATGGCTACACCTTC TRBV7-3 14 TRBJ1-2 TRBD1 NA
CASSFAYEQYF TGTGCCAGCAGCTTCGCCTACGAGCAGTACTTC TRBV13 11 TRBJ2-7 NA NA
CASSVGGGSRSSYNEQFF TGTGCCAGCAGCGTAGGGGGGGGCTCACGAAGCTCCTACAATGAGCAGTTCTTC TRBV9 18 TRBJ2-1 NA few
CASSVNRGDPGNTIYF TGTGCCAGCAGTGTCAACAGGGGAGATCCTGGAAACACCATATATTTT TRBV2 16 TRBJ1-3 TRBD1 NA
CASSKQGIGLKLYEQYF TGTGCCAGCAGTAAACAGGGAATCGGGCTCAAACTCTACGAGCAGTACTTC TRBV27 17 TRBJ2-7 NA NA
CASSPTAGHEQYF TGCGCCAGCAGCCCCACGGCGGGCCACGAGCAGTACTTC TRBV5-1 13 TRBJ2-7 NA NA
CASSRETQYF TGTGCCAGTAGTCGAGAGACCCAGTACTTC TRBV19 10 TRBJ2-5 NA few
CASSPQGTYEQYF TGCGCCAGCAGCCCACAGGGGACCTACGAGCAGTACTTC TRBV5-1 13 TRBJ2-7 TRBD1 NA